This T cell receptor (beta chain) was sequenced for a study of neurological immune-mediated disorders. The study's findings and limits: Expanded clones shared no CDR3 amino acid sequences across subjects, suggesting private repertoires in all groups. HTLV-1-associated myelopathy had the most TCR clonal expansion, and multiple sclerosis had the least, less than healthy controls.

In its sample, this clonotype ranks as medium-sized (0.01 to 0.1%). Its antigen is unidentified. With 10-nucleotide random UMIs included, cDNA was synthesized by 5'RACE. One entry per CDR3 protein results from TCRdb running MiXCR on the 5' RACE reads. The table shows 36,000 or so distinct CDR3 sequences, with 10% occurring only once. V lost 3 bases to trimming and J lost 4 bases; unmatched junction nucleotides: 11. Germline values: CDR1 DFQATT, CDR2 SNEGSKA (reference sequence). This CDR3 has 15 amino acids. The sample taken for sequencing was PBMCs. The chain is built from TRBV20-1 and TRBJ2-7; 8 bases are shared with TRBD2. This TCR derives from a woman aged 30 to 39 with HTLV-1-associated myelopathy (HAM/TSP). CDR3 loop: CSASATGTSGYEQYF. The DNA for the CDR3 is TGCAGTGCTAGCGCCACCGGGACTAGTGGTTACGAGCAGTACTTC.